This T cell receptor (beta chain) is from a study of blood T cell repertoires in COVID-19. Study background: Samples came from the United States, Italy and Spain, spanning acute and convalescent COVID-19. T cells, B-cell-depleted T cells, or PBMCs supplied cDNA or gDNA.

In the authors' methods: Nucleated cell number was recorded as an estimate derived from reference gene primer amplification. Sequencing used immunoSEQ multiplex PCR; TCRdb keeps in-frame clones, though not all of them. V, J and clone size derive from that table, while D and trimming were established from the DNA sequence. Of about 220,000 clones in the sample, 70% to 90% were seen once. Germline V gene data show CDR1 as LGHNA and CDR2 as YSLEER. Trimming took off 0 bases at V and 4 bases at J, with 15 bases between the two ends. There are 16 residues in the CDR3. The receptor comes from a man aged 35 to 55 with acute or convalescent COVID-19. Sequenced sample: peripheral blood. The chain uses TRBV4-3 and TRBJ2-5; D gene ambiguous. The CDR3 loop is CASSQDFGSSRETQYF. The CDR3 DNA reads TGCGCCAGCAGCCAAGATTTTGGATCTAGTAGAGAGACCCAGTACTTC.